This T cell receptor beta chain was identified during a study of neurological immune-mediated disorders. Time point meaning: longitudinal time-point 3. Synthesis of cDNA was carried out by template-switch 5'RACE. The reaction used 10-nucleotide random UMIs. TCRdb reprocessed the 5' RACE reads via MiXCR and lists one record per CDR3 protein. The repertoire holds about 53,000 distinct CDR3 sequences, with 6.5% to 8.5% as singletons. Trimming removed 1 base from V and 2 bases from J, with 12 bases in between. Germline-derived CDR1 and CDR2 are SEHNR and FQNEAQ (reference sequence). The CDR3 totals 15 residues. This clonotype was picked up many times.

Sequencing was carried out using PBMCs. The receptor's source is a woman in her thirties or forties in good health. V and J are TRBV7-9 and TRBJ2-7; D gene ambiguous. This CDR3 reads CASSLDGAKTYEQYF. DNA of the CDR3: TGTGCCAGCAGCTTAGACGGAGCCAAAACCTACGAGCAGTACTTC. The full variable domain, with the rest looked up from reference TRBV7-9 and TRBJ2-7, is DTGVSQNPRHKITKRGQNVTFRCDPISEHNRLYWYRQTLGQGPEFLTYFQNEAQLEKSRLLSDRFSAERPKGSFSTLEIQRTEQGDSAMYLCASSLDGAKTYEQYFGPGTRLTVT.